One sample yielded the 28 T cell receptor beta chains listed below, sequenced in a study of shared clonotypes between healthy human individuals. The assay was immunoSEQ multiplex PCR, and TCRdb's table has in-frame clones only and misses some. Of over a million clones in the sample, about 96% were seen once. Sample: naive CD4+ T cells sorted from blood. The subset is: CD45RA+ positively selected. Receptors were obtained from a man aged 25-45 years in good health.

The chain couples TRBV5-1 to TRBJ2-7; D is unclear. Germline V gives CDR1 SGHRS, CDR2 YFSETQ. The V end was cut by 4 bases, the J end by 7 bases, with 21 bases between. This CDR3 contains 15 residues. The CDR3: CASSPGGSPNWEQYF. CDR3 coding DNA: TGCGCCAGCAGCCCTGGTGGCAGTCCTAATTGGGAGCAGTACTTC.

This chain joins TRBV6-6 and TRBJ2-7; D is uncertain. Trimming took 5 bases from V and 2 from J, leaving 13 bases between them. This CDR3 is 14 amino acids long. Per germline, CDR1 MNHNY and CDR2 SVGAGI (reference sequence). CDR3 in amino acids: CASSALAAAYEQYF. The CDR3 nucleotides read TGTGCCAGCAGTGCTTTGGCGGCGGCCTACGAGCAGTACTTC.

The chain joins TRBV28 to TRBJ2-1; the D gene is possibly TRBD2 (5 bases). The CDR3 covers 13 residues. V was clipped by 4 bases and J by 4 bases, with 8 bases between them. In germline, CDR1 is MDHEN, CDR2 SYDVKM. This CDR3 is CASSSPGYNEQFF. The CDR3 DNA is TGTGCCAGCAGTTCACCGGGGTACAATGAGCAGTTCTTC.

The chain has TRBV28 and TRBJ1-5, with D hard to call. The germline gives CDR1 MDHEN, CDR2 SYDVKM. The CDR3 runs to 14 residues. With 8 bases removed from V and 0 bases from J, the gap between germline ends came to 11 bases. The CDR3 DNA reads as TGTGCCAGCGGACTTCGATATAGCAATCAGCCCCAGCATTTT. Translation: CASGLRYSNQPQHF.

V is TRBV7-8 and J is TRBJ2-7; TRBD1 is a possible D gene (6 bases). The length of the CDR3 is 18 residues. Germline CDR1 is SGHVS and CDR2 is FQNEAQ. V lost 5 bases to trimming and J lost 0 bases, with 23 bases between them. The CDR3: CASSRLLYEQGTSYEQYF. The DNA of the CDR3 is TGTGCCAGCAGCAGACTACTTTACGAACAGGGTACCTCCTACGAGCAGTACTTC.

The chain carries TRBV5-1 and TRBJ2-3; 7 bases align to TRBD1. CDR3 length: 14 residues. The junction had 4 bases not matched to a gene; V was cut back by 4 bases and J by 2 bases. Germline CDR1 reads SGHRS; CDR2 reads YFSETQ. The CDR3, as DNA: TGCGCCAGCAGCGAGGGACAGATCACAGATACGCAGTATTTT. Protein sequence: CASSEGQITDTQYF.

V is TRBV5-5 and J is TRBJ1-2; no clear D gene. Trimming removed 0 bases from V and 1 base from J, with 10 bases in between. The CDR3 covers 15 residues. CDR1 is SGHKS and CDR2 is YYEKEE in the germline V gene (reference sequence). As DNA, the CDR3 is TGTGCCAGCAGCTTGGATAGGGCAGATAACTATGGCTACACCTTC. It codes for CASSLDRADNYGYTF.

The chain uses TRBV28 and TRBJ1-1; 11 bases match TRBD1. Germline V gene lookup returns CDR1 MDHEN and CDR2 SYDVKM. J gave up 4 bases and V 6 bases, and 7 bases lay outside the gene matches. The CDR3 has 15 amino acids. CDR3 bases: TGTGCCAGCAGGTCGCCGGGACAGGGGGGCACTGAAGCTTTCTTT. It encodes CASRSPGQGGTEAFF.

The chain employs TRBV5-4 and TRBJ2-7; D may correspond to TRBD1 or TRBD2 (5 bases each). Deletions cut 4 bases from V and 4 bases from J, with 12 bases between. Germline CDR1 reads SGHNT; CDR2 reads YYREEE (reference sequence). The CDR3 consists of 13 residues. CDR3 sequence (DNA): TGTGCCAGCAGCGGGGGAGCCGTTTACGAGCAGTACTTC. Its translation is CASSGGAVYEQYF.

The sample holds one count of this clone. The chain uses TRBV11-2 and TRBJ1-1; D is ambiguous. Germline V gene sequence: CDR1 SGHAT, CDR2 FQNNGV. The CDR3 is made up of 12 amino acids. The V end was cut by 3 bases, the J end by 12 bases, with 14 bases between. In DNA, the CDR3 is TGTGCCAGCAGCTTGGCTGAAACGAGGACTTTCTTT. Amino acids: CASSLAETRTFF.

The V and J genes are TRBV5-4 and TRBJ2-2; D might be TRBD1 (6 bases). Germline CDR1 is SGHNT and CDR2 is YYREEE (reference sequence). V was trimmed by 6 bases and J by 1 base, leaving 13 bases between them. This CDR3 has 15 residues. The CDR3 protein is CASKPGHENTGELFF. The DNA for the CDR3 is TGTGCCAGCAAGCCGGGACACGAGAACACCGGGGAGCTGTTTTTT.

In regard to this clone: Other DNA sequences in this specimen translate into the identical CDR3. V is TRBV6-5 and J is TRBJ2-6; D unresolved. This CDR3 is built from 16 residues. Trimming shortened V by 1 base and J by 4 bases, and 11 bases separated the two germline ends. The V gene's germline CDR1 is MNHEY and CDR2 SVGAGI. This CDR3 reads CASSYFLGSGANVLTF. The CDR3 region has the DNA TGTGCCAGCAGTTACTTTTTGGGGTCGGGGGCCAACGTCCTGACTTTC.

The CDR3 coding sequence is TGTGCCAGCAGTGACCAGAGCTACGAGCAGTACTTC. Protein product: CASSDQSYEQYF. The chain uses TRBV27 and TRBJ2-7; the D is unclear. V was pared by 5 bases and J by 3 bases, with 8 bases between. The CDR3 is 12 residues long. CDR1 is MNHEY, CDR2 SMNVEV, per germline (reference sequence).

CDR3 residues: CASSQTGLADYNEQFF. CDR3 bases: TGTGCCAGCAGCCAAACCGGACTAGCGGACTACAATGAGCAGTTCTTC. The chain couples TRBV5-5 to TRBJ2-1; 10 nucleotides agree with TRBD2. With V trimmed by 4 bases and J by 3 bases, 7 bases remained unmatched. Germline V gene data show CDR1 as SGHKS and CDR2 as YYEKEE (reference sequence). The CDR3 is 16 amino acids. The entire variable domain, with the rest obtained from reference TRBV5-5 and TRBJ2-1, is as follows: DAGVTQSPTHLIKTRGQQVTLRCSPISGHKSVSWYQQVLGQGPQFIFQYYEKEERGRGNFPDRFSARQFPNYSSELNVNALLLGDSALYLCASSQTGLADYNEQFFGPGTRLTVL.

The chain links TRBV9 to TRBJ1-4; a possible D gene is TRBD1 (6 bases). CDR1 is SGDLS, CDR2 YYNGEE, per germline. Deletions cut 2 bases from V and 8 bases from J, with 10 bases between. The CDR3 runs to 13 residues. CDR3 bases: TGTGCCAGCAGCGTGGGAGGACAGGAAAAACTGTTTTTT. Protein product: CASSVGGQEKLFF.

The chain joins TRBV5-6 to TRBJ2-3, with no clear D. The CDR3 runs to 15 residues. Trimming shortened V by 0 bases and J by 2 bases, and 10 bases separated the two germline ends. Germline lookup yields CDR1 SGHDT and CDR2 YYEEEE. CDR3 in DNA: TGTGCCAGCAGCTTGGAGGGCACGTACACAGATACGCAGTATTTT. Translating it yields CASSLEGTYTDTQYF.

This clone was picked up a small number of times. The V call is TRBV5-1, the J call TRBJ2-3, with 10 bases fitting TRBD1. V was pared by 4 bases and J by 6 bases, with 11 bases of the junction left unmatched. The CDR3 is made up of 16 amino acids. Per the germline V gene, CDR1 is SGHRS and CDR2 is YFSETQ. The CDR3 coding sequence is TGCGCCAGCAGCGGCAGGACAGGGGGGCCAGGGGATACGCAGTATTTT. It encodes CASSGRTGGPGDTQYF.

V is TRBV5-1 and J is TRBJ2-3, with D possibly being TRBD2 (5 bases). This CDR3 is 20 amino acids long. Trimming removed 2 bases at V and 4 bases at J, with 29 bases between. Germline loops: CDR1 SGHRS, CDR2 YFSETQ. The CDR3: CASSFRLRPSRVVDSDTQYF. The CDR3 DNA follows: TGCGCCAGCAGCTTCCGACTAAGACCTAGTAGAGTAGTTGATTCAGATACGCAGTATTTT.

CDR3 sequence reads: CASSLSAEQYF. CDR3 nucleotides: TGTGCCAGCAGTTTATCGGCAGAGCAGTACTTC. The genes are TRBV28 and TRBJ2-7; no reliable D call. The CDR3 contains 11 residues. Trimming took off 1 base at V and 7 bases at J, with 5 bases between the two ends. Germline values: CDR1 MDHEN, CDR2 SYDVKM.

The chain recombines TRBV28 with TRBJ1-5; D might be TRBD1 (6 bases). Trimming shortened V by 6 bases and J by 1 base, and 13 bases separated the two germline ends. The CDR3 covers 15 residues. Germline CDR1 reads MDHEN; CDR2 reads SYDVKM. CDR3 protein: CASRPPTGSNQPQHF. CDR3 sequence (DNA): TGTGCCAGCAGACCCCCCACAGGGAGCAATCAGCCCCAGCATTTT.

The J gene is TRBJ2-2, the V gene TRBV5-4; maybe TRBD1 (5 bases). Per germline, CDR1 SGHNT and CDR2 YYREEE (reference sequence). This CDR3 region has 13 residues. V was cut by 0 bases and J by 6 bases, with 6 bases left in between. CDR3 residues: CASSLAGPGELFF. The CDR3, as DNA: TGTGCCAGCAGCTTGGCAGGGCCCGGGGAGCTGTTTTTT.

The chain links TRBV27 to TRBJ2-5; no clear D. The V end lost 4 bases, the J end lost 2 bases, and 14 bases lay between the germline ends. The CDR3 is 15 amino acids. CDR1 and CDR2 (germline): MNHEY, SMNVEV (reference sequence). This chain's CDR3 is CASSSLQTRQETQYF. Here the CDR3 DNA reads TGTGCCAGCAGTTCCCTACAGACAAGGCAAGAGACCCAGTACTTC.

The chain carries TRBV4-1 and TRBJ2-5; D remains ambiguous. V dropped 0 bases and J dropped 1 base, with 9 bases sitting between them. CDR3 length: 15 residues. CDR1 and CDR2 (germline): MGHRA, YSYEKL. CDR3 DNA: TGCGCCAGCAGCCAAGAACAAGTTGTCCAAGAGACCCAGTACTTC. It encodes CASSQEQVVQETQYF.

The chain recombines TRBV6-5 with TRBJ2-5; D not certain. The CDR3 runs to 11 residues. CDR1 MNHEY and CDR2 SVGAGI come from the germline V gene. The germline V and J ends were trimmed by 6 bases and 6 bases, with 8 bases remaining between them. CDR3 amino acids: CASSSRKTQYF. The DNA of the CDR3 is TGTGCCAGCAGCAGTCGGAAGACCCAGTACTTC.

The chain joins TRBV6-5 to TRBJ1-3, with a weak D call TRBD1 (5 bases). The V gene's germline CDR1 is MNHEY and CDR2 SVGAGI. The CDR3 is 16 residues long. V dropped 4 bases and J dropped 1 base, with 14 bases sitting between them. CDR3 amino acids: CASSSSGLGSGNTIYF. Written as DNA, the CDR3 is TGTGCCAGCAGTTCCTCGGGGCTCGGGTCTGGAAACACCATATATTTT.

This sequence joins TRBV6-6 and TRBJ2-4; D not certain. Trimming took off 5 bases at V and 0 bases at J, with 8 bases between the two ends. This CDR3 spans 14 amino acids. Germline values: CDR1 MNHNY, CDR2 SVGAGI (reference sequence). The CDR3 here is CASSPKGAKNIQYF. The CDR3 bases are TGTGCCAGCAGTCCAAAAGGAGCCAAAAACATTCAGTACTTC.

This chain uses TRBV28 with TRBJ2-6, with 8 bases that match TRBD2. CDR1 MDHEN and CDR2 SYDVKM come from the germline V gene. This CDR3 has 15 residues. The junction had 4 bases not matched to a gene; V was cut back by 7 bases and J by 2 bases. In nucleotides, the CDR3 is TGTGCCAGCAACGTCGGGGGGGCTGGGGCCAACGTCCTGACTTTC. Amino acid sequence: CASNVGGAGANVLTF.

A remark on this clone: The sample holds other DNA sequences that translate to the same CDR3. The chain joins TRBV9 to TRBJ2-3, with TRBD2 identical over 13 bases. Germline V gene sequence: CDR1 SGDLS, CDR2 YYNGEE. The CDR3 consists of 16 residues. Germline trimming cut 5 bases from V and 2 bases from J; bases unmatched to any gene: 5. The CDR3 region is CASSVLAGGYTDTQYF. The CDR3 nucleotides are TGTGCCAGCAGTGTACTAGCGGGAGGGTACACAGATACGCAGTATTTT.